Shown below are 10 T cell receptor beta chains from a single sample sequenced in a study of control samples from healthy donors and cancer patients. Assay: immunoSEQ multiplex PCR; the TCRdb copy retains only in-frame clones and omits some. Seen here are 90,000 to 110,000 clones, around 82% observed once, and the top ten hold roughly 13%. The sample consisted of blood. These receptors came from a woman in her forties or fifties in good health.

Remarks on this clone: One end of the junction fails to match germline, which may point to a read error. The chain joins TRBV7-7 to TRBJ2-5; 8 positions agree with TRBD2. The CDR3 sequence is 17 residues long. Germline CDR1 reads SSHAT; CDR2 reads FNYEAQ (reference sequence). CDR3 DNA: TGTGCTAGCAGCTTAGTGGCTAGCGGGTCGGGCTTTGGGACCCAGTACTTC. Its protein is CASSLVASGSGFGTQYF.

The chain combines TRBV18 with TRBJ1-6; 9 positions agree with TRBD1. V trimming: 3 bases; J trimming: 8 bases; junction bases outside the gene matches: 5. CDR3 length: 15 residues. The germline V gene has CDR1 KGHSH and CDR2 LQKENI. CDR3 residues: CASSPGTGSDSPLHF. The DNA of the CDR3 is TGTGCCAGCTCACCCGGGACAGGGAGCGATTCACCCCTCCACTTT.

The rearrangement joins TRBV7-9 to TRBJ2-3; 9 nucleotides line up with TRBD2. Germline V gives CDR1 SEHNR, CDR2 FQNEAQ (reference sequence). V trimming: 2 bases; J trimming: 1 base; junction bases outside the gene matches: 4. CDR3 size: 16 residues. CDR3 sequence (DNA): TGTGCCAGCAGCTTAAGTAGCGGGGGCCGCACAGATACGCAGTATTTT. This translates into CASSLSSGGRTDTQYF.

Only a few counts were recorded for this clone. V usage is TRBV20-1 and J usage is TRBJ1-1; 7 nucleotides line up with TRBD1. There are 13 residues in the CDR3. V lost 5 bases, J lost 3 bases, and 6 bases stayed unmatched. Germline lookup yields CDR1 DFQATT and CDR2 SNEGSKA (reference sequence). The CDR3: CSARDQGDTEAFF. Written as DNA, the CDR3 is TGCAGTGCTCGTGATCAGGGGGACACTGAAGCTTTCTTT.

This clone was observed once. V is TRBV4-1 and J is TRBJ1-6, with D perhaps matching TRBD1 (5 bases). CDR1 and CDR2 (germline): MGHRA, YSYEKL. V lost 0 bases to trimming and J lost 7 bases, with 10 bases between them. The CDR3 sequence is 15 residues long. In nucleotides, the CDR3 is TGCGCCAGCAGCCAAGAGGGGCAGGGAAATTCACCCCTCCACTTT. Translation: CASSQEGQGNSPLHF.

The gene calls are TRBV10-3 and TRBJ1-1; D gene ambiguous. V shed 6 bases and J shed 1 base, with 12 bases lying between them. Germline loops: CDR1 ENHRY, CDR2 SYGVKD. This CDR3 has 14 amino acids. Here the CDR3 reads CAISQGYANTEAFF. In DNA form, the CDR3 reads TGTGCCATCAGCCAAGGGTACGCGAACACTGAAGCTTTCTTT.

The chain carries TRBV4-3 and TRBJ2-3, with D tentatively TRBD1 (5 bases). The CDR3 covers 16 residues. The germline V gene has CDR1 LGHNA and CDR2 YSLEER. Trimming took 0 bases from V and 4 from J, leaving 14 bases between them. For the CDR3, the DNA is TGCGCCAGCAGCCAAGAGGGCAGGCTAGGGGCAGATACGCAGTATTTT. Translating it yields CASSQEGRLGADTQYF.

The chain joins TRBV19 to TRBJ1-5, with 9 nucleotides matching TRBD1. Unmatched junction bases numbered 6, after V lost 4 bases and J lost 2 bases. Germline V CDR1 and CDR2: LNHDA, SQIVND (reference sequence). This CDR3 contains 16 residues. The CDR3 is CASSTYRGQGNQPQHF. CDR3 nucleotide sequence: TGTGCCAGTAGTACCTACAGGGGGCAGGGCAATCAGCCCCAGCATTTT.

The chain is built from TRBV18 and TRBJ2-5; D tentatively fits TRBD1 or TRBD2 (6 bases each). CDR3 size: 16 residues. CDR1 is KGHSH, CDR2 LQKENI, per germline. Trimming stripped 6 bases from V and 5 bases from J, with 22 bases between. CDR3 protein: CASSLRGQAWVETQYF. The DNA for the CDR3 is TGTGCCAGCTCCCTACGGGGGCAAGCGTGGGTGGAGACCCAGTACTTC.

The chain recombines TRBV3-1 (or the pseudogene TRBV3-2) with TRBJ2-7; D remains ambiguous. Deletions cut 0 bases from V and 6 bases from J, with 6 bases between. CDR1 is LGHDT, CDR2 YNNKEL, per germline (reference sequence). The CDR3 length is 12 residues. CDR3 bases: TGTGCCAGCAGCCAAGAAGGTCTCGAGCAGTACTTC. Protein sequence: CASSQEGLEQYF.